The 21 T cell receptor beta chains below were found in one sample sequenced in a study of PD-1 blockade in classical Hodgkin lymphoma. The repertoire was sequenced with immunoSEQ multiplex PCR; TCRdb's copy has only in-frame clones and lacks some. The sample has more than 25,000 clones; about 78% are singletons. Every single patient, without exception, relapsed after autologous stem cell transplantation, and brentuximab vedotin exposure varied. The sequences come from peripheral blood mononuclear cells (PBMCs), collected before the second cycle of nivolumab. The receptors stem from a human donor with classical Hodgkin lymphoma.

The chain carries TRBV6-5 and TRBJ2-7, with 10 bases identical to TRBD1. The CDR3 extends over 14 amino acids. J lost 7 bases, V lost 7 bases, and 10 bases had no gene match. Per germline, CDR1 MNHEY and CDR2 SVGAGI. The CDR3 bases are TGTGCCAGCACCCGGGACAGGGGAATTAAGGAGCAGTACTTC. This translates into CASTRDRGIKEQYF.

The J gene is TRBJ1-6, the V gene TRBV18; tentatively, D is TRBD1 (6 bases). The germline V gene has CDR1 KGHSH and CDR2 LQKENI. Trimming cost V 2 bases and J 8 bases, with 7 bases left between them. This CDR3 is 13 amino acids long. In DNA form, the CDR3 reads TGTGCCAGCTCACCAAACAGGGATTCACCCCTCCACTTT. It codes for CASSPNRDSPLHF.

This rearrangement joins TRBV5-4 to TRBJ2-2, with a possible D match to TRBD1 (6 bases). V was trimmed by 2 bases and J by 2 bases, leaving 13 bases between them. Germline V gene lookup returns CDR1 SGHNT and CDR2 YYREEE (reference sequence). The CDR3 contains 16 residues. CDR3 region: CASSLGGVINTGELFF. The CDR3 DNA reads TGTGCCAGCAGCTTAGGGGGAGTAATTAACACCGGGGAGCTGTTTTTT. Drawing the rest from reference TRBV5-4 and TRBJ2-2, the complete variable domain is ETGVTQSPTHLIKTRGQQVTLRCSSQSGHNTVSWYQQALGQGPQFIFQYYREEENGRGNFPPRFSGLQFPNYSSELNVNALELDDSALYLCASSLGGVINTGELFFGEGSRLTVL.

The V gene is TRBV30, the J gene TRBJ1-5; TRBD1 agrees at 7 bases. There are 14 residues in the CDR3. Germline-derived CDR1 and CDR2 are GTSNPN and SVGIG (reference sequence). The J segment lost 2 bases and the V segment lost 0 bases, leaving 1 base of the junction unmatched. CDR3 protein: CAWSVGQGNQPQHF. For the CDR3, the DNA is TGTGCCTGGAGTGTTGGACAGGGCAATCAGCCCCAGCATTTT.

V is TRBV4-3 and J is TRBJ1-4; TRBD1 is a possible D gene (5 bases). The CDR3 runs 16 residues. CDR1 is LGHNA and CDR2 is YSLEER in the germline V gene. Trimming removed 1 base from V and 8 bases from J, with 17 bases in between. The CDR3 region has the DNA TGCGCCAGCAGCCAAGGGGGAATCACAAGGGGCGAAAAACTGTTTTTT. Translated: CASSQGGITRGEKLFF.

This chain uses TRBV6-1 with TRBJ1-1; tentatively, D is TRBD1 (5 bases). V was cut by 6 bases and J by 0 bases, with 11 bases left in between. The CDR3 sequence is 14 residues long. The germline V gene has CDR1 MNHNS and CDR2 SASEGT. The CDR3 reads CASRAGPLNTEAFF. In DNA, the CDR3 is TGTGCCAGCAGGGCGGGACCCTTGAACACTGAAGCTTTCTTT.

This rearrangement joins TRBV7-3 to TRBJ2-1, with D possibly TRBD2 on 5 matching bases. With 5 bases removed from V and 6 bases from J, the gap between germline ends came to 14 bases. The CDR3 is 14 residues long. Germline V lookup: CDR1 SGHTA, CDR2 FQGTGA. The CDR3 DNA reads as TGTGCCAGCAGCCCCTCGGCGGGCGTCAATGAGCAGTTCTTC. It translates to CASSPSAGVNEQFF.

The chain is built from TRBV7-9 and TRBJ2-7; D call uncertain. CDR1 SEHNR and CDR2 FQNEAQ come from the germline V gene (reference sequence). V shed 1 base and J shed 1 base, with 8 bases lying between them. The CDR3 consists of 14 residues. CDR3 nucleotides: TGTGCCAGCAGCTTAGACCAGGCATCCTACGAGCAGTACTTC. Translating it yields CASSLDQASYEQYF.

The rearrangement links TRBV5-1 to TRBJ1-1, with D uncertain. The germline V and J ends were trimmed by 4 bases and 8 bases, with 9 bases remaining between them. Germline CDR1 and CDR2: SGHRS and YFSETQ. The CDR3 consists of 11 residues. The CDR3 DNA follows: TGCGCCAGCAGCCGTCACTCCGAAGCTTTCTTT. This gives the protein CASSRHSEAFF.

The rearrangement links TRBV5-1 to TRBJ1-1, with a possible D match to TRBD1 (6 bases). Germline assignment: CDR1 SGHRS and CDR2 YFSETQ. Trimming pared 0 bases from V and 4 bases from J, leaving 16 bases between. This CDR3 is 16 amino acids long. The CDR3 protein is CASSLGGGMRATEAFF. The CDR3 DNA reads TGCGCCAGCAGCTTGGGAGGGGGGATGCGGGCCACTGAAGCTTTCTTT.

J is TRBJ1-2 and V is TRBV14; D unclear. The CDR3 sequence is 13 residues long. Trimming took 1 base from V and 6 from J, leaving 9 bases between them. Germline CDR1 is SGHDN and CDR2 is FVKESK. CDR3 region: CASSQAWADGYTF. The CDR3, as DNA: TGTGCCAGCAGCCAAGCTTGGGCAGATGGCTACACCTTC.

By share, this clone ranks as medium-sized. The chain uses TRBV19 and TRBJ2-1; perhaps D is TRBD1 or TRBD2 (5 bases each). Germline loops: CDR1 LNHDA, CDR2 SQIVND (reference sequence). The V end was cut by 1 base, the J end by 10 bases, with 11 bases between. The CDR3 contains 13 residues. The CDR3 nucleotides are TGTGCCAGTAGTATAGTGGGGGTGAGGGAGCAGTTCTTC. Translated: CASSIVGVREQFF.

CDR3 sequence: CASSQLAGANNEQFF. In DNA, the CDR3 is TGCGCCAGCAGCCAACTCGCGGGGGCCAACAATGAGCAGTTCTTC. The chain has TRBV4-3 and TRBJ2-1; the D gene is possibly TRBD2 (7 bases). Trimming took off 2 bases at V and 5 bases at J, with 13 bases between the two ends. Germline CDR1 reads LGHNA; CDR2 reads YSLEER. This CDR3 spans 15 amino acids.

CDR3 bases: TGTGCCAGCAGCTTAGGGGCGTCCGGGGGCGGCAACTATGGCTACACCTTC. It encodes CASSLGASGGGNYGYTF. This chain joins TRBV7-2 and TRBJ1-2, with a tentative D call TRBD1 (6 bases). V gave up 1 base and J gave up 2 bases, with 17 bases separating them. The CDR3 is 17 residues long. Germline CDR1 and CDR2: SGHTA and FQGNSA. The complete variable domain, with remaining parts taken from reference TRBV7-2 and TRBJ1-2, reads GAGVSQSPSNKVTEKGKDVELRCDPISGHTALYWYRQSLGQGLEFLIYFQGNSAPDKSGLPSDRFSAERTGGSVSTLTIQRTQQEDSAVYLCASSLGASGGGNYGYTFGSGTRLTVV.

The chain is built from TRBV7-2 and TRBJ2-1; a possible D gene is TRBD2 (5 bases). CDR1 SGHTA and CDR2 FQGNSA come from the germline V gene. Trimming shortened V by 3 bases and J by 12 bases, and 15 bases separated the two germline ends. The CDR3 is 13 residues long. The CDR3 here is CASSFTGPRGQFF. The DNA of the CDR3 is TGTGCCAGCAGCTTTACCGGGCCTCGGGGGCAGTTCTTC.

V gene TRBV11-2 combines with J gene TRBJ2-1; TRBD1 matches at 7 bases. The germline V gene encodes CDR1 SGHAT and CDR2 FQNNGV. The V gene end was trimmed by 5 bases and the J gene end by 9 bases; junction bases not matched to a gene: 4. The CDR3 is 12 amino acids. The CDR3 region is CASSPTGIEQFF. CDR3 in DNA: TGTGCCAGCAGCCCGACAGGGATTGAGCAGTTCTTC.

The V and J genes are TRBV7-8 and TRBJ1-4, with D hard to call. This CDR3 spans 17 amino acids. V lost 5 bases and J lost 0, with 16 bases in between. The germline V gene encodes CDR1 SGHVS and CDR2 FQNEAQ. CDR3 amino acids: CASSPQFSTATNEKLFF. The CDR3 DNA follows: TGTGCCAGCAGCCCTCAGTTTTCAACTGCAACTAATGAAAAACTGTTTTTT.

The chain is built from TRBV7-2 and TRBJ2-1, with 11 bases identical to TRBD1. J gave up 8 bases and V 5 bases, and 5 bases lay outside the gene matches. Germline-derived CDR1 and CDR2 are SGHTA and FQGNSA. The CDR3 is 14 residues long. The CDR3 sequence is CASSPGQGGDEQFF. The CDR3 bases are TGTGCCAGCAGCCCGGGACAGGGGGGCGATGAGCAGTTCTTC.

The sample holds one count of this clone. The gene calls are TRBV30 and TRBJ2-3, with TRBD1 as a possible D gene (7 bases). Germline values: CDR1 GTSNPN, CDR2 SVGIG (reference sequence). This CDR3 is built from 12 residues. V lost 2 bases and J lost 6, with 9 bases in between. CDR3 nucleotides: TGTGCCTGGAGTCCAGGGGGGGATACGCAGTATTTT. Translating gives CAWSPGGDTQYF. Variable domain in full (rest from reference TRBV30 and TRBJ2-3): SQTIHQWPATLVQPVGSPLSLECTVEGTSNPNLYWYRQAAGRGLQLLFYSVGIGQISSEVPQNLSASRPQDRQFILSSKKLLLSDSGFYLCAWSPGGDTQYFGPGTRLTVL.

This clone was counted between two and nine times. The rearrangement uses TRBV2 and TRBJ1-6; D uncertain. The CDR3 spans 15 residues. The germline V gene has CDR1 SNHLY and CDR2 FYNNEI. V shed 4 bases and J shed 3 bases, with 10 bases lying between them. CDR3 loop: CASSARVNYNSPLHF. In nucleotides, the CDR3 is TGTGCCAGCAGTGCCCGGGTCAACTATAATTCACCCCTCCACTTT.

The CDR3 bases are TGTGCCAGCAGCTCGGACAGGCAACGCCATGAGCAGTTCTTC. Translating it yields CASSSDRQRHEQFF. The chain employs TRBV7-2 and TRBJ2-1; 7 nucleotides agree with TRBD1. The CDR3 is 14 residues long. Germline V gene data show CDR1 as SGHTA and CDR2 as FQGNSA. The trim removed 4 bases at V and 8 bases at J, leaving 8 bases unmatched.